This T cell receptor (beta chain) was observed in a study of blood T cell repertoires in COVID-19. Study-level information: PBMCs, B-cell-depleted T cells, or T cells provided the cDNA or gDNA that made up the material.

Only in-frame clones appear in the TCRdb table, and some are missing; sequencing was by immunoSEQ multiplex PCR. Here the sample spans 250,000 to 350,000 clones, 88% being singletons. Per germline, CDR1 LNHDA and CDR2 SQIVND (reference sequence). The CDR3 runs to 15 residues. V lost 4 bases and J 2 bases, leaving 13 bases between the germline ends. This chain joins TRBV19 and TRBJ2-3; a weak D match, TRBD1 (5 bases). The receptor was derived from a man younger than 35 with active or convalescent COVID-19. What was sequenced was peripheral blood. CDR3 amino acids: CASSTQTAYTDTQYF. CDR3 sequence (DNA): TGTGCCAGTAGTACCCAGACAGCTTACACAGATACGCAGTATTTT.